The 8 T cell receptor beta chains listed next were all sequenced from one sample in a study of esophageal squamous cell carcinoma under preoperative chemotherapy. The time point denotes: before preoperative PTX-NDP chemotherapy. TCRdb called the PCR reads again in MiXCR, with one record for every CDR3 protein. The sample has 15,000 to 20,000 distinct CDR3 sequences, more than 45% seen once. This sample was taken from a patient given preoperative chemotherapy. These TCRs come from a human donor with esophageal squamous cell carcinoma. The donor label of this sample is uncertain.

This clonotype occurred a few times. The rearrangement links TRBV7-3 to TRBJ2-3; 8 nucleotides match TRBD2. Germline trimming cut 4 bases from V and 0 bases from J; bases unmatched to any gene: 3. The CDR3 is made up of 15 amino acids. Germline lookup yields CDR1 SGHTA and CDR2 FQGTGA. The CDR3 spells CASSYTGGSTDTQYF. In DNA form, the CDR3 reads TGTGCCAGCAGCTACACGGGAGGGAGCACAGATACGCAGTATTTT.

J is TRBJ2-2 and V is TRBV7-2; 8 bases are shared with TRBD2. The V and J ends lost 1 base and 8 bases, in that order; junction bases with no gene match: 9. The CDR3 extends over 16 amino acids. Germline CDR1 SGHTA, CDR2 FQGNSA. The CDR3 reads CASSLGHMSGRGELFF. The CDR3 bases are TGTGCCAGCAGCTTAGGTCATATGAGCGGGAGAGGGGAGCTGTTTTTT.

This clonotype was detected only a few times. The junction shows a germline mismatch at one end, possibly a read error. The chain is built from TRBV7-2 and TRBJ2-5; 14 bases map to TRBD2. Germline CDR1 and CDR2: SGHTA and FQGNSA. This CDR3 is built from 13 residues. Written as DNA, the CDR3 is TGTGCCAGCAGCTTGACTAGCGGGAGGGCCGGGGACTTC. It yields the protein CASSLTSGRAGDF.

This chain joins TRBV20-1 and TRBJ2-3; 12 bases agree with TRBD2. The V gene's germline CDR1 is DFQATT and CDR2 SNEGSKA (reference sequence). The CDR3 extends over 17 amino acids. V lost 2 bases, J lost 6 bases, and 12 bases stayed unmatched. The CDR3 here is CSARSSLAGGKGDTQYF. CDR3 coding DNA: TGCAGTGCTAGATCCTCCCTAGCGGGAGGGAAGGGTGATACGCAGTATTTT.

The V gene is TRBV12-3 or TRBV12-4, the J gene TRBJ2-5, with a tentative D call TRBD1 (7 bases). The CDR3 sequence is 14 residues long. The ends were cut back, 5 bases at V and 11 bases at J, with 21 bases in the middle. The CDR3 reads CASSPGDQGDEQYF. CDR3 DNA sequence: TGTGCCAGCAGTCCGGGGGACCAGGGGGATGAGCAGTACTTC.

The chain joins TRBV5-6 to TRBJ2-1, with 8 nucleotides matching TRBD2. The J call may be wrong; the DNA end is better matched by TRBJ2-5. The CDR3 length is 15 residues. The germline gives CDR1 SGHDT, CDR2 YYEEEE. The CDR3 here is CASSLGVAGQETQYF. The CDR3 coding sequence is TGTGCCAGCAGCTTAGGAGTAGCGGGGCAAGAGACCCAGTACTTC.

This clonotype was detected once. V and J are TRBV7-9 and TRBJ1-6; D is possibly TRBD1 (5 bases). The CDR3 contains 18 residues. The V gene lost 5 bases and the J gene lost 0 bases, with 17 bases spanning the gap. Germline-derived CDR1 and CDR2 are SEHNR and FQNEAQ (reference sequence). CDR3 in amino acids: CASSADTAGHSYNSPLHF. The DNA of the CDR3 is TGTGCCAGCAGCGCGGATACAGCAGGGCACTCCTATAATTCACCCCTCCACTTT. The variable domain in full, with the rest retrieved from reference TRBV7-9 and TRBJ1-6, is DTGVSQNPRHKITKRGQNVTFRCDPISEHNRLYWYRQTLGQGPEFLTYFQNEAQLEKSRLLSDRFSAERPKGSFSTLEIQRTEQGDSAMYLCASSADTAGHSYNSPLHFGNGTRLTVT.

In this sample, this clonotype turned up many times. This chain connects TRBV12-3 or TRBV12-4 to TRBJ2-7, with D tentatively TRBD1 (6 bases). The CDR3 has 15 amino acids. Between the trimmed V and J ends, which lost 6 bases and 4 bases, there was a span of 19 bases. CDR3 in DNA: TGTGCCAGCAGGTCCGGGACACCAGGACGATACGAGCAGTACTTC. Protein sequence: CASRSGTPGRYEQYF.